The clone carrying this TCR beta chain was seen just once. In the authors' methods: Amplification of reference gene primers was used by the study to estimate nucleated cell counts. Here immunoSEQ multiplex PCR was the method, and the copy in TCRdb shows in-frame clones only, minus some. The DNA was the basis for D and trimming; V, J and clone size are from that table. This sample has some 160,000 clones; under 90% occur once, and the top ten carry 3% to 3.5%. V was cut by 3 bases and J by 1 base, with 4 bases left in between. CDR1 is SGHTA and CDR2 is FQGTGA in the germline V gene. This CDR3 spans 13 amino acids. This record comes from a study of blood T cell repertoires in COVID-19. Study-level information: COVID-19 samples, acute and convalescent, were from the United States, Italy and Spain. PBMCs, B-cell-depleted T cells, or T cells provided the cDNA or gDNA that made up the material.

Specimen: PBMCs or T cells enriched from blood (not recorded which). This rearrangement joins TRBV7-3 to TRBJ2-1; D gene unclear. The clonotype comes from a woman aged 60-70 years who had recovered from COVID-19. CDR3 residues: CASSLASYNEQFF. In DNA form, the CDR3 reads TGTGCCAGCAGCTTGGCATCCTACAATGAGCAGTTCTTC.